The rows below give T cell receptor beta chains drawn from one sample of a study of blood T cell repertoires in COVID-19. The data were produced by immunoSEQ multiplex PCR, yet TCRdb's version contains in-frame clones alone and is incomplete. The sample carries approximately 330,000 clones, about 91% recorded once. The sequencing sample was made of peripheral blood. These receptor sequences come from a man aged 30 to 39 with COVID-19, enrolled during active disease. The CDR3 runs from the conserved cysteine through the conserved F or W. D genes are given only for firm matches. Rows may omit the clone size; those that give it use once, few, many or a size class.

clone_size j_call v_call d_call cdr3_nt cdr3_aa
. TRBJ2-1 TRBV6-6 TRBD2 TGTGCCAGCAGTCCAGGACTAGCGGGGACCAATGAGCAGTTCTTC CASSPGLAGTNEQFF
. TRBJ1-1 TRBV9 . TGTGCCAGCAGCGTAGATGTGGCGAACACTGAAGCTTTCTTT CASSVDVANTEAFF
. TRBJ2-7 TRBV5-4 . TGTGCCAGCAGCTCCCGGGACATTTACGAGCAGTACTTC CASSSRDIYEQYF
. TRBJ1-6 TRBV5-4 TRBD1 TGTGCCAGCAGCGGAGGACAGGGGAGTCCCTATAATTCACCCCTCCACTTT CASSGGQGSPYNSPLHF
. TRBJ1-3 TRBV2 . TGTGCCAGCAGTGAAGTTTCGGGGGTCTCTGGAAACACCATATATTTT CASSEVSGVSGNTIYF
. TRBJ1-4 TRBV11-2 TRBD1 TGTGCCAGCAGCTTGGGGACAGGGGTCAATGAAAAACTGTTTTTT CASSLGTGVNEKLFF
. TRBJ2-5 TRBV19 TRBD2 TGTGCCAGTAGTCCTGGGACTAGCGGGAGGAGGAGGGAGACCCAGTACTTC CASSPGTSGRRRETQYF
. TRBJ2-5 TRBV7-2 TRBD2 TGTGCCAGCAGCTCATCCGGGACTACCTTGGGACAGTACTTC CASSSSGTTLGQYF
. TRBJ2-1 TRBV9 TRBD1 TGTGCCAGCAGTACAGACGGGACAGACTACAATGAGCAGTTCTTC CASSTDGTDYNEQFF
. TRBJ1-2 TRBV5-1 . TGCGCCAGCAGCTTCGCGTCCTCCCCGGATGGCTACACCTTC CASSFASSPDGYTF
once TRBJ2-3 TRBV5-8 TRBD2 TGTGCCAGCAGCCGTGGACTAGCGGGAGGGCCCATTGGGGGGTCAGATACGCAGTATTTT CASSRGLAGGPIGGSDTQYF
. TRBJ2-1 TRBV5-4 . TGTGCCAGCAGCCCCGGACAGTCATTCAATGAGCAGTTCTTC CASSPGQSFNEQFF
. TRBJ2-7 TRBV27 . TGTGCCAGCAGCTTGACAGGTCCCCTCTACGAGCAGTACTTC CASSLTGPLYEQYF
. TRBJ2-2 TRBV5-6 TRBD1 TGTGCCAGCAGCTTAAGGACAGGGTTTACCGGGGAGCTGTTTTTT CASSLRTGFTGELFF
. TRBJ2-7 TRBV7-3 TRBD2 TGTGCCAGCAGCTTAGGGGTCGGGAGGACCTACGAGCAGTACTTC CASSLGVGRTYEQYF